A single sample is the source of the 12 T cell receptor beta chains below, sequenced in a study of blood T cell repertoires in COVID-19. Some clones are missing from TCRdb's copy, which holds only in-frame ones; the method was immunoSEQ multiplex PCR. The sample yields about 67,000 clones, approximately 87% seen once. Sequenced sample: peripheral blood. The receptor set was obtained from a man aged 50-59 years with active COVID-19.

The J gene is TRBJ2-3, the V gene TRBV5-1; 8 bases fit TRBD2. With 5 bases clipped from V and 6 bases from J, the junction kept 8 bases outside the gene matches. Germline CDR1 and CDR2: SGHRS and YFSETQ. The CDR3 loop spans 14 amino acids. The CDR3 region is CASSPGLGGDTQYF. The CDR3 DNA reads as TGCGCCAGCAGTCCGGGACTAGGAGGTGATACGCAGTATTTT.

CDR3 coding DNA: TGCGCCAGCAGCTTTACAGAGGGGGGGACTGAAGCTTTCTTT. Translated, it gives CASSFTEGGTEAFF. V and J are TRBV5-1 and TRBJ1-1, with TRBD1 as a possible D gene (6 bases). The CDR3 sequence is 14 residues long. Germline V lookup: CDR1 SGHRS, CDR2 YFSETQ. Deletions cut 2 bases from V and 5 bases from J, with 13 bases between.

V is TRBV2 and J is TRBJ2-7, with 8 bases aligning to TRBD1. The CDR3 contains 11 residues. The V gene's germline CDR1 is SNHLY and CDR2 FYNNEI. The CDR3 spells CATTGGYEQYF. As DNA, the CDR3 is TGTGCTACAACAGGGGGCTACGAGCAGTACTTC.

CDR3 sequence (DNA): TGTGCCAGCAGCTTGACAGGGGACGGTTACTTC. Protein: CASSLTGDGYF. V usage is TRBV5-8 and J usage is TRBJ2-7; TRBD1 matches 7 bases. The V gene's germline CDR1 is SGHTS and CDR2 YDEGEE. The CDR3 runs to 11 residues. Trimming cost V 1 base and J 13 bases; bases outside gene matches: 5.

CDR3 residues: CASSPRGSFTDTQYF. The CDR3 DNA follows: TGTGCCAGCAGCCCCCGCGGGAGCTTCACAGATACGCAGTATTTT. The rearrangement joins TRBV7-3 to TRBJ2-3; TRBD2 aligns across 7 bases. The CDR3 totals 15 residues. Germline CDR1 reads SGHTA; CDR2 reads FQGTGA. With 5 bases clipped from V and 2 bases from J, the junction kept 7 bases outside the gene matches.

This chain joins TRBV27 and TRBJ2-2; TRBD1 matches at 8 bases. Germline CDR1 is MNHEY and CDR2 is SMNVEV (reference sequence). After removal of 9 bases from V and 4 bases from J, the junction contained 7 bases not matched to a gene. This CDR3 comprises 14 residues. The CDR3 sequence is CASKRTGITGELFF. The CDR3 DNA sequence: TGTGCCAGTAAAAGGACAGGGATCACCGGGGAGCTGTTTTTT.

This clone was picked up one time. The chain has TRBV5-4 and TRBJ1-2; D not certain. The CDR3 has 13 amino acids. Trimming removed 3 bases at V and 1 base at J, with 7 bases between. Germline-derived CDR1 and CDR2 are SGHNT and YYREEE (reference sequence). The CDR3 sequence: CASSSDNNYGYTF. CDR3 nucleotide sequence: TGTGCCAGCAGCTCAGATAATAACTATGGCTACACCTTC.

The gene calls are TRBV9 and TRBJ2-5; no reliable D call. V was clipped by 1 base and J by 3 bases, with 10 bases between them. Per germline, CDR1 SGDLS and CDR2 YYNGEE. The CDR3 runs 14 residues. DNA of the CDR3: TGTGCCAGCAGCGTAACCGTTACAGAAGAGACCCAGTACTTC. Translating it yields CASSVTVTEETQYF.

The CDR3 bases are TGTGCCAGCAGCCAACTTCAGACTAATCAGCCCCAGCATTTT. Amino acids: CASSQLQTNQPQHF. J is TRBJ1-5 and V is TRBV3-1 (or the pseudogene TRBV3-2), with unresolved D. Germline V gene sequence: CDR1 LGHDT, CDR2 YNNKEL (reference sequence). The CDR3 contains 14 residues. Between the trimmed V and J ends, which lost 2 bases and 4 bases, there was a span of 9 bases.

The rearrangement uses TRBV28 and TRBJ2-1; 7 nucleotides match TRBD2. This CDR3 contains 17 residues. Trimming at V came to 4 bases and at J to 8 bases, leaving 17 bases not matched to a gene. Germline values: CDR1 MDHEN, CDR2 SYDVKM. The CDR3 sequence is CASSSPRDAKTSDEQFF. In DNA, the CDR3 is TGTGCCAGCAGTTCGCCCCGCGACGCCAAAACTAGCGATGAGCAGTTCTTC.

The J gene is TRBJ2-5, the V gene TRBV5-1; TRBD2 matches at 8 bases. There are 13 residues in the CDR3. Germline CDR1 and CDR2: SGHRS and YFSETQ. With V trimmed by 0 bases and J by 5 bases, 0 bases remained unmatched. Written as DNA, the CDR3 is TGCGCCAGCAGCTTGGGCGGGGGGGAGACCCAGTACTTC. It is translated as CASSLGGGETQYF.

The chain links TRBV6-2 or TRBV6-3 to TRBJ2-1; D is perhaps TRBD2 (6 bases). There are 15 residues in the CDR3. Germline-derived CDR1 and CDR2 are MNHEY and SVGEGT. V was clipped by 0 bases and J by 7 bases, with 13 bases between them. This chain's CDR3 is CASSYSIRRGNEQFF. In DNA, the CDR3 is TGTGCCAGCAGTTACTCGATTCGTCGGGGGAATGAGCAGTTCTTC.